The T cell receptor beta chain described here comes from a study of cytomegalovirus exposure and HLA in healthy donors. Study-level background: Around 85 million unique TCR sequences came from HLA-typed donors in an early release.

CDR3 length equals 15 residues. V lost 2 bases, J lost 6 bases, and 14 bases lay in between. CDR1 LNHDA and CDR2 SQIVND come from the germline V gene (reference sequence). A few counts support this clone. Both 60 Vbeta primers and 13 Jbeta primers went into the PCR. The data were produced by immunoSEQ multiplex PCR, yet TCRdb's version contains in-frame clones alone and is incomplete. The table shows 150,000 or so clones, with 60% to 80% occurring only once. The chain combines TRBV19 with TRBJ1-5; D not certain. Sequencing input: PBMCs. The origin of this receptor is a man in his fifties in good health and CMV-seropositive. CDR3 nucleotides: TGTGCCAGTAGTATAAATCTCGGGATTCCTCAGCCCCAGCATTTT. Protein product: CASSINLGIPQPQHF.